This is a list of T cell receptor beta chains from one sample in a study of PD-1 blockade in classical Hodgkin lymphoma. Generated by immunoSEQ multiplex PCR, the TCRdb table keeps only in-frame clones and is missing some. Found here are 15,000 to 20,000 clones, more than 80% of them singletons; the top ten hold 6.9%. The material sequenced was peripheral blood mononuclear cells (PBMCs). The receptors shown here come from a human donor with classical Hodgkin lymphoma. Each CDR3 is given with its conserved first and last residue. A D gene is named only where the DNA matches it firmly. Some rows have no size entry. The others give once, few or many, or a class for an expanded clone.

clone_size	v_call	j_call	d_call	cdr3_length	cdr3_nt	cdr3_aa
.	TRBV5-1	TRBJ2-1	TRBD2	15	TGCGCCAGCAGCTTGGTGGCGGGAGAAGGCAATGAGCAGTTCTTC	CASSLVAGEGNEQFF
.	TRBV5-4	TRBJ1-5	.	13	TGTGCCAGCAGCCTTGGTCAAAATCAGCCCCAGCATTTT	CASSLGQNQPQHF
.	TRBV25-1	TRBJ2-7	TRBD1	13	TGTGCCAGCACTAGGGACAGGGGCCACGAGCAGTACTTC	CASTRDRGHEQYF
.	TRBV6-4	TRBJ2-2	TRBD2	16	TGTGCCAGCAGTGACCCTGGACTAGCGGGTGCCGGGGAGCTGTTTTTT	CASSDPGLAGAGELFF
.	TRBV7-9	TRBJ2-5	.	13	TGTGCCAGCAATTTAGGACGCCAAGAGACCCAGTACTTC	CASNLGRQETQYF
.	TRBV5-4	TRBJ2-2	.	11	TGTGCCAGCAGCTTGGCCGGGGAGCTGTTTTTT	CASSLAGELFF
.	TRBV5-4	TRBJ2-5	.	15	TGTGCCAGCAGCTTGTGGTCTAGCAGCCAAGAGACCCAGTACTTC	CASSLWSSSQETQYF
.	TRBV2	TRBJ1-2	TRBD1	14	TGTGCCAGCAGTGCGGGGCAGGGGGCATTTGGCTACACCTTC	CASSAGQGAFGYTF
.	TRBV9	TRBJ1-2	.	13	TGTGCCAGCAGCGTAGAGCTGGGGTATGGCTACACCTTC	CASSVELGYGYTF
once	TRBV6-1	TRBJ2-4	.	14	TGTGCCAGCAGTGGTAGCGTAGCCAAAAACATTCAGTACTTC	CASSGSVAKNIQYF
few	TRBV7-2	TRBJ1-5	.	15	TGTGCCAGCAGCTTAACGGGGCCGGGCAATCAGCCCCAGCATTTT	CASSLTGPGNQPQHF
.	TRBV25-1	TRBJ1-3	.	11	TGTGCCAGCAGTAAAGGAAACACCATATATTTT	CASSKGNTIYF
.	TRBV6-1	TRBJ2-3	TRBD2	17	TGTGCCAGCAGTGAGACCGGGACTAGCGGACCCACAGATACGCAGTATTTT	CASSETGTSGPTDTQYF
.	TRBV6-1	TRBJ1-5	TRBD1	14	TGTGCCAGCAGTGCCGGGACAGGGAATCAGCCCCAGCATTTT	CASSAGTGNQPQHF
.	TRBV4-2	TRBJ2-1	TRBD2	15	TGTGCCAGCAGCCAAGTGGGGACTAACTACAATGAGCAGTTCTTC	CASSQVGTNYNEQFF
.	TRBV7-6	TRBJ2-1	TRBD2	16	TGTGCCAGCAGCTTAGTCCAGGGCGGGGGTTACAATGAGCAGTTCTTC	CASSLVQGGGYNEQFF
.	TRBV10-3	TRBJ1-3	TRBD1	17	TGTGCCATCAGACCTCCTACCGGGACAGCCGCTGGAAACACCATATATTTT	CAIRPPTGTAAGNTIYF
.	TRBV10-3	TRBJ2-7	.	15	TGTGCCATCAGTGATGGGACATGGAGCTCCTACGAGCAGTACTTC	CAISDGTWSSYEQYF
.	TRBV2	TRBJ2-5	TRBD1	13	TGTGCCAGTAAAACAGGGGAAGGGGAGACCCAGTACTTC	CASKTGEGETQYF
.	TRBV25-1	TRBJ2-5	.	12	TGTGCCAGCAAATTACCGGGGGAGACCCAGTACTTC	CASKLPGETQYF
.	TRBV11-3	TRBJ2-1	.	12	TGTGCCAGCAGCCCTAACTATGTTGAGCAGTTCTTC	CASSPNYVEQFF
.	TRBV2	TRBJ2-2	.	13	TGTGCCAGCAAGGCTAGCTTCACCGGGGAGCTGTTTTTT	CASKASFTGELFF
.	TRBV19	TRBJ1-1	.	13	TGTGCCAGTAGTACGAACAGCAACACTGAAGCTTTCTTT	CASSTNSNTEAFF
.	TRBV28	TRBJ2-7	TRBD2	15	TGTGCCAGCAGCCCGAAACTAGCGGAGTCATACGAGCAGTACTTC	CASSPKLAESYEQYF
few	TRBV6-1	TRBJ2-7	.	16	TGTGCCAGCAGTGATGGGGGGCTACTGAGCTCCTACGAGCAGTACTTC	CASSDGGLLSSYEQYF
.	TRBV19	TRBJ2-3	.	13	TGTGCCACCGCGATGGGACGCACAGATACGCAGTATTTT	CATAMGRTDTQYF
.	TRBV27	TRBJ2-5	TRBD2	15	TGTGCCAGCAGTCCCGGGACTAGCGGGTTGGAGACCCAGTACTTC	CASSPGTSGLETQYF
.	TRBV27	TRBJ2-1	.	12	TGTGCCAGCAGTTTACCGGGCGGCAAGCAGTTCTTC	CASSLPGGKQFF
.	TRBV5-1	TRBJ1-1	.	13	TGCGCCAGCAGCTTCGGCCAGGGCGGTGAAGCTTTCTTT	CASSFGQGGEAFF
.	TRBV10-3	TRBJ1-1	TRBD1	13	TGTGCCATCAGAGTAGACAGGGACACTGAAGCTTTCTTT	CAIRVDRDTEAFF
.	TRBV2	TRBJ2-5	.	13	TGTGCCAGCAGCCGGGACATCCAAGAGACCCAGTACTTC	CASSRDIQETQYF
.	TRBV27	TRBJ2-1	.	17	TGTGCCAGCAGTTCCCCGACGACAGGCCTCTCCTACAATGAGCAGTTCTTC	CASSSPTTGLSYNEQFF
.	TRBV28	TRBJ1-1	.	16	TGTGCCAGCAGTAGGATAAAGGGACGGCAAAACACTGAAGCTTTCTTT	CASSRIKGRQNTEAFF
.	TRBV9	TRBJ2-1	TRBD2	16	TGTGCCAGCAGCGTAGCTCCCCGACTAGCGGCCAATGAGCAGTTCTTC	CASSVAPRLAANEQFF
.	TRBV6-4	TRBJ2-3	.	15	TGTGCCAGCAGTGACCTGGGACGAGTCACAGATACGCAGTATTTT	CASSDLGRVTDTQYF
.	TRBV13	TRBJ2-7	.	13	TGTGCCAGCAGCTACGGACTCGCCTACGAGCAGTACTTC	CASSYGLAYEQYF
.	TRBV4-1	TRBJ1-1	.	12	TGCGCCAGCAGCGCCCAGGGCCGTGAAGCTTTCTTT	CASSAQGREAFF
.	TRBV12-5	TRBJ2-3	TRBD2	19	TGTGCTAGTGGTTTGGTAGGGGCGGGAGCCACACCTGGGGCAGATACGCAGTATTTT	CASGLVGAGATPGADTQYF
.	TRBV19	TRBJ2-1	.	15	TGTGCCAGTAGCCTAGGACGAAACTCCTACAATGAGCAGTTCTTC	CASSLGRNSYNEQFF
.	TRBV5-1	TRBJ1-3	.	15	TGCGCCAGCAGGTACACGACGGCCTCTGGAAACACCATATATTTT	CASRYTTASGNTIYF
.	TRBV19	TRBJ1-5	.	17	TGTGCCAGTAGTATAGTAAGCAGGCGAGATAGCAATCAGCCCCAGCATTTT	CASSIVSRRDSNQPQHF
.	TRBV4-1	TRBJ1-1	.	14	TGCGCCAGCAGCCAAGCGGGGACCTACACTGAAGCTTTCTTT	CASSQAGTYTEAFF
.	TRBV19	TRBJ1-1	.	14	TGTGCCAGTAGTATGAGAGGGGTGAACACTGAAGCTTTCTTT	CASSMRGVNTEAFF
.	TRBV10-3	TRBJ2-7	TRBD1	17	TGTGCCATCAGTGAGAGCGATGAGAGGCAGGGGGACGACGAGCAGTACTTC	CAISESDERQGDDEQYF
once	TRBV16	TRBJ1-2	.	13	TGTGCCAGCAGCTTGGACACTGCCTATGGCTACACCTTC	CASSLDTAYGYTF
.	TRBV10-1	TRBJ2-3	.	13	TGCGCCAGCAGTGAAGGGAGGGGGCTTACGCAGTATTTT	CASSEGRGLTQYF
.	TRBV6-5	TRBJ1-2	.	13	TGTGCCAGCAACATGGTGTCGGGTGGCGGCTACACCTTC	CASNMVSGGGYTF
.	TRBV4-1	TRBJ2-1	.	16	TGCGCCAGCAGCCACCTAGGGCGGAGCTCCTACAATGAGCAGTTCTTC	CASSHLGRSSYNEQFF